The clone carrying this T cell receptor beta chain was seen a handful of times. Cohorts were based on clinical histories the participants reported. Two negative PCRs, clearance, or symptom resolution were required of recovered Cohort 3 donors. The data were taken from a study of blood T cell repertoires in COVID-19. Method: immunoSEQ multiplex PCR; TCRdb's copy keeps in-frame clones and lacks some. The sample lists a few hundred thousand clones; over 75% were seen once. Sequencing was performed on PBMCs or T cells enriched from blood (not recorded which). The sequence derives from a young man who had recovered from COVID-19.

CDR3 protein: CARRTDSNQPQHF. The CDR3 DNA follows: TGTGCCAGAAGGACAGATAGCAATCAGCCCCAGCATTTT. The V call is TRBV9, the J call TRBJ1-5; maybe TRBD1 (6 bases). Germline V gene data show CDR1 as SGDLS and CDR2 as YYNGEE. The ends were cut back, 8 bases at V and 0 bases at J, with 9 bases in the middle. The CDR3 is 13 residues long.